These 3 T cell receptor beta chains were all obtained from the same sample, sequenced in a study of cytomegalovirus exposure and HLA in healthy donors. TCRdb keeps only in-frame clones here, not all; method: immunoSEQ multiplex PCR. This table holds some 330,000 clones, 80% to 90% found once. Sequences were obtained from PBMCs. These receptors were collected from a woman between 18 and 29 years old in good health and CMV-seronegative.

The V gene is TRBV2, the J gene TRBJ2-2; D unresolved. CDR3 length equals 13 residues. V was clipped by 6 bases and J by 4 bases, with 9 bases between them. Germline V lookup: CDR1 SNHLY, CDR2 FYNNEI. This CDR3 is CASRELSTGELFF. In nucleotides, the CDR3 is TGTGCCAGCAGGGAGCTGAGCACCGGGGAGCTGTTTTTT.

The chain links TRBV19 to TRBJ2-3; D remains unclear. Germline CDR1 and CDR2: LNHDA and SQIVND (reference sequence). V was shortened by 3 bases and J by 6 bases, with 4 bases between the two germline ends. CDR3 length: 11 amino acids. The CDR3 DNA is TGTGCCAGTAGTATGCGTGATACGCAGTATTTT. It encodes CASSMRDTQYF. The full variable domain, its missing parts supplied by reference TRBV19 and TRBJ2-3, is DGGITQSPKYLFRKEGQNVTLSCEQNLNHDAMYWYRQDPGQGLRLIYYSQIVNDFQKGDIAEGYSVSREKKESFPLTVTSAQKNPTAFYLCASSMRDTQYFGPGTRLTVL.

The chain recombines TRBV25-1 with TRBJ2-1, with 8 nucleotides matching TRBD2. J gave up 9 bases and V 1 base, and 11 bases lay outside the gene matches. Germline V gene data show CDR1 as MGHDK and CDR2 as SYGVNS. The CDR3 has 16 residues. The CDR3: CASSEFLSGVEVEQFF. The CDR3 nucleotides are TGTGCCAGCAGTGAATTCCTTAGCGGGGTCGAGGTTGAGCAGTTCTTC. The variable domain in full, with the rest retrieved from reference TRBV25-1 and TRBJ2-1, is EADIYQTPRYLVIGTGKKITLECSQTMGHDKMYWYQQDPGMELHLIHYSYGVNSTEKGDLSSESTVSRIRTEHFPLTLESARPSHTSQYLCASSEFLSGVEVEQFFGPGTRLTVL.